The clone carrying this T cell receptor (beta chain) was seen a handful of times. The data are from a study of blood T cell repertoires in COVID-19. Study summary: Sites in the United States, Italy and Spain provided acute and convalescent COVID-19 samples. The analysed material was cDNA or gDNA that came from T cells, B-cell-depleted T cells, or PBMCs.

In the source study's methods: From reference gene primer amplification, estimates of nucleated cell counts were derived. Sequencing was performed with immunoSEQ multiplex PCR; in TCRdb, only in-frame clones are kept and a portion is missing. For V, J and clone size, that table is used; D and trimming come from the DNA. Counted here are over 100,000 clones, around four fifths occurring once; the ten biggest clones make up around 0.77%. Germline-derived CDR1 and CDR2 are MNHEY and SVGAGI. The length of the CDR3 is 14 residues. V dropped 7 bases and J dropped 7 bases, with 17 bases sitting between them.

The TCR originated in a woman between 70 and 85 years old with acute or convalescent COVID-19. This chain links TRBV6-5 with TRBJ1-5; no definite D call. The sample taken for sequencing was peripheral blood. Here the CDR3 reads CASMPSGFIQPQHF. The CDR3 region has the DNA TGTGCCAGCATGCCGTCGGGATTTATACAGCCCCAGCATTTT.